These 13 T cell receptor beta chains were all obtained from the same sample, sequenced in a study of regulatory T cells in long-lasting Graves disease. Regarding time point: newly diagnosed GD, antithyroid drugs for less than 3 months. RNA isolated from PBMCs was used to make the TCR library. Arm-PCR of CDR3 regions and iRepertoire HTBI primers were the basis on which TCR beta libraries were built. TCRdb passed the multiplex PCR reads through MiXCR, listing each CDR3 protein once. The sample shows hundreds of thousands of distinct CDR3 sequences, 13% of them seen only once. These data also formed part of another study, on T cells in Graves' hyperthyroidism and ophthalmopathy.

Here the sequenced sample was peripheral blood mononuclear cells (PBMCs), taken at new diagnosis, from a patient treated with antithyroid drugs. All receptors come from a young man with Graves disease.

This clonotype was observed at least ten times. The chain recombines TRBV12-3 or TRBV12-4 with TRBJ2-7; no definite D call. V lost 5 bases and J 0 bases, leaving 8 bases between the germline ends. The CDR3 loop spans 13 amino acids. This CDR3 is CASSPEYSYEQYF. As DNA, the CDR3 is TGTGCCAGCAGTCCAGAATACTCCTACGAGCAGTACTTC.

The table lists this clonotype with a count of one. V is TRBV6-1 and J is TRBJ2-7, with TRBD1 identical over 10 bases. Germline V gives CDR1 MNHNS, CDR2 SASEGT. CDR3 size: 14 residues. J was trimmed by 3 bases and V by 7 bases; bases with no gene match: 6. CDR3: CASILDRGRYEQYF. The CDR3 nucleotides read TGTGCCAGCATCCTAGACAGGGGGCGCTACGAGCAGTACTTC.

Turning to this clonotype: The junction does not match germline at one end; this may be a read error. The chain is built from TRBV5-1 and TRBJ2-1; the match to TRBD1 covers 7 bases. CDR1 SGHRS and CDR2 YFSETQ come from the germline V gene. The CDR3 spans 15 residues. The CDR3 region is CASSLEGARYNGQFF. CDR3 nucleotide sequence: TGCGCCAGCAGCTTGGAGGGGGCCCGCTACAATGGGCAGTTCTTC.

This clonotype was counted a few times. V gene TRBV29-1 combines with J gene TRBJ2-3; TRBD2 agrees at 14 bases. The CDR3 length is 17 residues. Germline CDR1 SQVTM, CDR2 ANQGSEA. The V gene end was trimmed by 5 bases and the J gene end by 1 base; junction bases not matched to a gene: 8. The CDR3 region is CSVPETSGRARTDTQYF. Here the CDR3 DNA reads TGCAGCGTTCCCGAGACTAGCGGGAGGGCCCGCACAGATACGCAGTATTTT.

This clonotype appeared many times. The chain combines TRBV24-1 with TRBJ2-3; D remains unclear. V dropped 3 bases and J dropped 2 bases, with 20 bases sitting between them. Germline-derived CDR1 and CDR2 are KGHDR and SFDVKD. This CDR3 is built from 18 residues. The CDR3 sequence is CATSDTVTGVLHTDTQYF. The CDR3 DNA follows: TGTGCCACCAGTGATACCGTGACGGGTGTCCTTCACACAGATACGCAGTATTTT.

This clonotype was recorded many times. The chain joins TRBV27 to TRBJ2-7; TRBD2 agrees at 8 bases. From germline, CDR1 is MNHEY and CDR2 SMNVEV (reference sequence). V lost 0 bases to trimming and J lost 3 bases; unmatched junction nucleotides: 4. This CDR3 spans 15 amino acids. CDR3 amino acids: CASSLSGLVLYEQYF. In nucleotides, the CDR3 is TGTGCCAGCAGTTTATCGGGACTAGTGCTCTACGAGCAGTACTTC.

The chain links TRBV27 to TRBJ2-1; 10 bases match TRBD2. Germline trimming cut 3 bases from V and 4 bases from J; bases unmatched to any gene: 6. The CDR3 runs 16 residues. Looked up from germline, CDR1 is MNHEY and CDR2 is SMNVEV (reference sequence). The CDR3 is CASSFYRTSGYNEQFF. CDR3 bases: TGTGCCAGCAGTTTTTATAGGACTAGCGGTTACAATGAGCAGTTCTTC.

This clonotype has at least ten counts. The chain employs TRBV3-1 and TRBJ2-3, with D perhaps TRBD2 (6 bases). V was clipped by 0 bases and J by 2 bases, with 15 bases between them. Germline CDR1 and CDR2: LGHDT and YNNKEL (reference sequence). This CDR3 contains 17 residues. The CDR3 DNA reads as TGTGCCAGCAGCCAAGACCTCCAAGCGGGCTTCACAGATACGCAGTATTTT. It yields the protein CASSQDLQAGFTDTQYF.

In this sample, this clonotype turned up a few times. The genes are TRBV6-4 and TRBJ2-6; D is uncertain. Deletions cut 3 bases from V and 1 base from J, with 16 bases between. This CDR3 region has 18 residues. Germline loops: CDR1 MRHNA, CDR2 SNTAGT. CDR3 amino acids: CASSEPAAPISGANVLTF. The CDR3 DNA reads TGTGCCAGCAGTGAACCGGCAGCCCCTATTTCTGGGGCCAACGTCCTGACTTTC.

At least ten counts were recorded for this clonotype. The chain joins TRBV29-1 to TRBJ2-4, with D perhaps being TRBD1 or TRBD2 (5 bases each). In germline, CDR1 is SQVTM, CDR2 ANQGSEA. The CDR3 has 15 residues. Trimming left V 2 bases short and J 10 bases short, with 21 bases between. CDR3 region: CSVELGDPRGDIQYF. The CDR3 region has the DNA TGCAGCGTTGAATTGGGGGACCCTCGCGGCGATATTCAGTACTTC.

This clonotype was seen only a few times. The chain joins TRBV7-9 to TRBJ2-3; possible D gene TRBD1, 6 bases. The CDR3 is 16 amino acids. Germline V gene data show CDR1 as SEHNR and CDR2 as FQNEAQ (reference sequence). V lost 1 base, J lost 6 bases, and 17 bases lay in between. The CDR3 nucleotides read TGTGCCAGCAGCTTAGATCAGGGGAGTGGTTTGGATACGCAGTATTTT. It translates to CASSLDQGSGLDTQYF.

This clonotype has at least ten counts. V gene TRBV19 combines with J gene TRBJ1-4, with TRBD1 identical over 9 bases. The germline gives CDR1 LNHDA, CDR2 SQIVND (reference sequence). V shed 5 bases and J 6 bases; nucleotides not matched to a gene: 4. This CDR3 spans 14 amino acids. The CDR3, as DNA: TGTGCCAGTAGTTCCGGGACAGGGTATGAAAAACTGTTTTTT. It translates to CASSSGTGYEKLFF.

This clonotype occurred many times. The genes are TRBV12-3 or TRBV12-4 and TRBJ1-6; no definite D call. The CDR3 is made up of 13 amino acids. The ends were cut back, 6 bases at V and 10 bases at J, with 13 bases in the middle. DNA of the CDR3: TGTGCCAGCAGGAGGACTGACTTCTCACCCCTCCACTTT. Translated: CASRRTDFSPLHF.